The 9 T cell receptor beta chains below all came from one sample that was sequenced in a study of blood T cell repertoires in COVID-19. Clones were read by immunoSEQ multiplex PCR, and TCRdb kept only the in-frame ones, dropping some. The sample records about 210,000 clones, about 87% being singletons. Material for sequencing was peripheral blood. The receptors stem from a man aged 55 to 70 with acute or convalescent COVID-19.

There are a few counts of this clone. CDR3 in amino acids: CASSADRGQAGELFF. CDR3 DNA: TGTGCCAGCAGTGCGGACAGGGGGCAAGCCGGGGAGCTGTTTTTT. The chain couples TRBV2 to TRBJ2-2; TRBD1 aligns across 11 bases. V shed 4 bases and J 6 bases; nucleotides not matched to a gene: 4. This CDR3 has 15 residues. From germline, CDR1 is SNHLY and CDR2 FYNNEI.

This clone was observed a single time. V and J are TRBV3-1 (or the pseudogene TRBV3-2) and TRBJ2-5; maybe TRBD1 (5 bases). The germline V and J ends were trimmed by 4 bases and 2 bases, with 8 bases remaining between them. Germline values: CDR1 LGHDT, CDR2 YNNKEL (reference sequence). This CDR3 has 13 amino acids. CDR3 bases: TGTGCCAGCAGCCGCAGACAGCAAGAGACCCAGTACTTC. Translated, it gives CASSRRQQETQYF.

The V gene is TRBV4-1, the J gene TRBJ2-5, with no clear D. V gave up 1 base and J gave up 2 bases, with 11 bases separating them. Germline loops: CDR1 MGHRA, CDR2 YSYEKL. CDR3 size: 15 residues. The CDR3: CASSQAAARQETQYF. CDR3 nucleotides: TGCGCCAGCAGCCAAGCGGCGGCTAGACAAGAGACCCAGTACTTC.

The J gene is TRBJ2-1, the V gene TRBV7-6, with TRBD2 as a possible D gene (6 bases). CDR3 size: 15 residues. The ends were cut back, 6 bases at V and 0 bases at J, with 12 bases in the middle. Germline V lookup: CDR1 SGHVS, CDR2 FNYEAQ. In nucleotides, the CDR3 is TGTGCCAGCAGTTCGACGGGGGACTCCTACAATGAGCAGTTCTTC. It yields the protein CASSSTGDSYNEQFF.

The gene calls are TRBV11-2 and TRBJ2-5; 7 bases line up with TRBD1. Trimming removed 3 bases from V and 2 bases from J; junction bases left unmatched: 3. This CDR3 has 14 residues. Germline CDR1 reads SGHAT; CDR2 reads FQNNGV. CDR3 bases: TGTGCCAGCAGCTTCTCGGGACAGCAAGAGACCCAGTACTTC. Translation gives CASSFSGQQETQYF.

This chain joins TRBV28 and TRBJ2-7, with D possibly matching TRBD2 (6 bases). V was pared by 3 bases and J by 3 bases, with 15 bases between. Germline V gene sequence: CDR1 MDHEN, CDR2 SYDVKM. This CDR3 spans 15 amino acids. The CDR3 sequence is CASSFPWTGDYEQYF. CDR3 sequence (DNA): TGTGCCAGCAGTTTCCCCTGGACGGGGGACTACGAGCAGTACTTC.

The rearrangement uses TRBV7-2 and TRBJ2-2; 10 bases are shared with TRBD1. V lost 3 bases to trimming and J lost 7 bases; unmatched junction nucleotides: 11. Germline V CDR1 and CDR2: SGHTA, FQGNSA. The CDR3 loop spans 17 amino acids. Here the CDR3 reads CASSFDRQGAGSGELFF. As DNA, the CDR3 is TGTGCCAGCAGCTTCGACCGACAGGGGGCGGGTAGCGGGGAGCTGTTTTTT.

V gene TRBV2 combines with J gene TRBJ2-1; TRBD1 matches 9 bases. V lost 6 bases, J lost 1 base, and 4 bases stayed unmatched. Germline loops: CDR1 SNHLY, CDR2 FYNNEI. The CDR3 totals 15 residues. The CDR3 spells CASRRDRGSYNEQFF. DNA for the CDR3: TGTGCCAGCAGAAGAGACAGGGGGTCCTACAATGAGCAGTTCTTC.

This clone was seen ten or more times. This sequence joins TRBV7-9 and TRBJ1-3, with D possibly matching TRBD1 (6 bases). From germline, CDR1 is SEHNR and CDR2 FQNEAQ (reference sequence). The CDR3 has 16 amino acids. Between the trimmed V and J ends, which lost 4 bases and 5 bases, there was a span of 18 bases. The chain's CDR3 is CASSSSRQGRRNTIYF. CDR3 bases: TGTGCCAGCAGCTCGAGTAGGCAGGGGAGACGAAACACCATATATTTT.